These T cell receptor beta chains were read from a single sample in a study of shared clonotypes between healthy human individuals. Data came from immunoSEQ multiplex PCR; TCRdb stores just in-frame clones and leaves some out. The table lists 2 million to 3 million clones, over 85% of them singletons, with approximately 0.36% in the top ten. The sequenced sample was naive CD4+ T cells from PBMCs. The receptors were sampled from a man between 18 and 35 years old in good health. Some clones in this sample may be carry-over from other donors' samples. Each CDR3 is given with its conserved first and last residue. The order of the fields is clone size, V gene, D gene, J gene, CDR3 DNA, CDR3 protein. A D gene is named only where the DNA matches it firmly. The size entry is marked missing in some rows and otherwise reads once, few, many or a size class.

abundance: .
v_gene: TRBV2
d_gene: TRBD1
j_gene: TRBJ1-2
CDR3nt: TGTGCCAGCAGTTCACAGGGGGCAAACTATGGCTACACCTTC
CDR3aa: CASSSQGANYGYTF

abundance: .
v_gene: TRBV11-2
d_gene: .
j_gene: TRBJ1-5
CDR3nt: TGTGCCAGCAGCTTAGGGTTTGTGGGATCGCCCCAGCATTTT
CDR3aa: CASSLGFVGSPQHF

abundance: .
v_gene: TRBV29-1
d_gene: .
j_gene: TRBJ2-7
CDR3nt: TGCAGCGGACAGGAACAGGGAAGTTCCCCTCACGAGCAGTACTTC
CDR3aa: CSGQEQGSSPHEQYF

abundance: .
v_gene: TRBV9
d_gene: TRBD2
j_gene: TRBJ2-7
CDR3nt: TGTGCCAGCAGCCCTAATCTAGCGGCCTACGAGCAGTACTTC
CDR3aa: CASSPNLAAYEQYF

abundance: .
v_gene: TRBV11-1
d_gene: TRBD1
j_gene: TRBJ1-1
CDR3nt: TGTGCCAGCAGCTCTCAACCAGGACAGGAAGAAGCTTTCTTT
CDR3aa: CASSSQPGQEEAFF

abundance: .
v_gene: TRBV20-1
d_gene: TRBD1
j_gene: TRBJ1-5
CDR3nt: TGCAGTGCCGCAACAGGGGAACCCCAGCATTTT
CDR3aa: CSAATGEPQHF

abundance: .
v_gene: TRBV6-4
d_gene: TRBD2
j_gene: TRBJ2-1
CDR3nt: TGTGCCAGCAGTCCCCGGACTAGCGGTTGGGACCATGAGCAGTTCTTC
CDR3aa: CASSPRTSGWDHEQFF

abundance: once
v_gene: TRBV27
d_gene: .
j_gene: TRBJ2-7
CDR3nt: TGTGCCAGCAGTCCCCGGGACGGACCCTACGAGCAGTACTTC
CDR3aa: CASSPRDGPYEQYF

abundance: .
v_gene: TRBV9
d_gene: .
j_gene: TRBJ2-7
CDR3nt: TGTGCCAGCCAACTAGGCCCTCAGGGGGGCGAGCAGTACTTC
CDR3aa: CASQLGPQGGEQYF

abundance: .
v_gene: TRBV5-1
d_gene: TRBD2
j_gene: TRBJ2-1
CDR3nt: TGCGCCAGCAGCTTCCTAGCGGGAGGGCCCAATGAGCAGTTCTTC
CDR3aa: CASSFLAGGPNEQFF

abundance: .
v_gene: TRBV27
d_gene: TRBD1
j_gene: TRBJ2-5
CDR3nt: TGTGCCAGCAGTTTGGACAGGGGTGGAGAGACCCAGTACTTC
CDR3aa: CASSLDRGGETQYF

abundance: .
v_gene: TRBV9
d_gene: TRBD2
j_gene: TRBJ2-3
CDR3nt: TGTGCCAGCAGCGTAGTTGGCGGGGGTAGCACAGATACGCAGTATTTT
CDR3aa: CASSVVGGGSTDTQYF

abundance: .
v_gene: TRBV28
d_gene: TRBD2
j_gene: TRBJ2-7
CDR3nt: TGTGCCAGCACCCCCCAGCTAGCGGGAGTGCACGAGCAGTACTTC
CDR3aa: CASTPQLAGVHEQYF

abundance: .
v_gene: TRBV7-2
d_gene: TRBD1
j_gene: TRBJ1-2
CDR3nt: TGTGCCAGCAGCCAGGGGGCATCGAACTATGGCTACACCTTC
CDR3aa: CASSQGASNYGYTF

abundance: .
v_gene: TRBV5-3
d_gene: .
j_gene: TRBJ2-5
CDR3nt: TGTGCCAGAAGCTTGCTGGAGACCCAGTACTTC
CDR3aa: CARSLLETQYF

abundance: few
v_gene: TRBV5-1
d_gene: .
j_gene: TRBJ1-4
CDR3nt: TGCGCCAGCAGCCCGGGACAAGGTGCAACTAATGAAAAACTGTTTTTT
CDR3aa: CASSPGQGATNEKLFF

abundance: once
v_gene: TRBV7-9
d_gene: .
j_gene: TRBJ2-2
CDR3nt: TGTGCCAGCAGCTTAGCGGGCGGGACGAACACCGGGGAGCTGTTTTTT
CDR3aa: CASSLAGGTNTGELFF

abundance: .
v_gene: TRBV7-8
d_gene: TRBD2
j_gene: TRBJ2-1
CDR3nt: TGTGCCAGCAGCCCACGGGAAACTAGCGGGAGGTCCTACAATGAGCAGTTCTTC
CDR3aa: CASSPRETSGRSYNEQFF

abundance: .
v_gene: TRBV5-6
d_gene: .
j_gene: TRBJ1-5
CDR3nt: TGTGCCAGCAGCTTGGCCGGGTTTAGCAATCAGCCCCAGCATTTT
CDR3aa: CASSLAGFSNQPQHF

abundance: .
v_gene: TRBV5-1
d_gene: .
j_gene: TRBJ2-7
CDR3nt: TGCGCCAGCAGCTTGGGTCAGGCCGAGCAGTACTTC
CDR3aa: CASSLGQAEQYF

abundance: once
v_gene: TRBV25-1
d_gene: .
j_gene: TRBJ1-5
CDR3nt: TGTGCCAGCAGCCACCGGGTCGACAATCAGCCCCAGCATTTT
CDR3aa: CASSHRVDNQPQHF

abundance: .
v_gene: TRBV11-2
d_gene: .
j_gene: TRBJ2-1
CDR3nt: TGTGCCAGCAGCTTAGTCTTCCAGCTCGGTAACAATGAGCAGTTCTTC
CDR3aa: CASSLVFQLGNNEQFF

abundance: once
v_gene: TRBV5-1
d_gene: TRBD1
j_gene: TRBJ2-7
CDR3nt: TGCGCCAGCAGCGCACCGGACAGGGTAGCCTACGAGCAGTACTTC
CDR3aa: CASSAPDRVAYEQYF

abundance: .
v_gene: TRBV27
d_gene: .
j_gene: TRBJ1-3
CDR3nt: TGTGCCAGCAGCCCTCCTGGAAACACCATATATTTT
CDR3aa: CASSPPGNTIYF

abundance: .
v_gene: TRBV5-6
d_gene: .
j_gene: TRBJ1-2
CDR3nt: TGTGCCAGCAGTACGAGAGGCTATGGCTACACCTTC
CDR3aa: CASSTRGYGYTF

abundance: .
v_gene: TRBV7-9
d_gene: .
j_gene: TRBJ2-6
CDR3nt: TGTGCCAGCAGCTTCATCCGTGCGGCTGGGGCCAACGTCCTGACTTTC
CDR3aa: CASSFIRAAGANVLTF

abundance: once
v_gene: TRBV9
d_gene: .
j_gene: TRBJ2-1
CDR3nt: TGTGCCAGCAGCGTAGAAACCTTCTACAATGAGCAGTTCTTC
CDR3aa: CASSVETFYNEQFF

abundance: .
v_gene: TRBV27
d_gene: TRBD2
j_gene: TRBJ2-7
CDR3nt: TGTGCCAGCAGTTTCTTTCCCCCAGCGGGAGAGACCTACGAGCAGTACTTC
CDR3aa: CASSFFPPAGETYEQYF

abundance: .
v_gene: TRBV28
d_gene: TRBD2
j_gene: TRBJ2-1
CDR3nt: TGTGCCAGCTGTAACTCGGGACTAGCGGGACTCTACAATGAGCAGTTCTTC
CDR3aa: CASCNSGLAGLYNEQFF

abundance: .
v_gene: TRBV19
d_gene: TRBD1
j_gene: TRBJ2-3
CDR3nt: TGTGCCAGCCGAAGGGGACAGACTAGCACAGATACGCAGTATTTT
CDR3aa: CASRRGQTSTDTQYF

abundance: once
v_gene: TRBV29-1
d_gene: .
j_gene: TRBJ2-5
CDR3nt: TGCAGCCCCGGGACCTACCAAGAGACCCAGTACTTC
CDR3aa: CSPGTYQETQYF

abundance: .
v_gene: TRBV7-9
d_gene: TRBD1
j_gene: TRBJ1-4
CDR3nt: TGTGCCAGCAGCTTTAGGTCAGGGGGGAGTGAAAAACTGTTTTTT
CDR3aa: CASSFRSGGSEKLFF

abundance: .
v_gene: TRBV6-4
d_gene: .
j_gene: TRBJ2-7
CDR3nt: TGTGCCAGGGGGGACTCCTTCTCCTACGAGCAGTACTTC
CDR3aa: CARGDSFSYEQYF

abundance: .
v_gene: TRBV5-1
d_gene: TRBD2
j_gene: TRBJ2-7
CDR3nt: TGCGCCAGCAGCTTGGCCGGGGGAGGGAGAACCTACGAGCAGTACTTC
CDR3aa: CASSLAGGGRTYEQYF

abundance: .
v_gene: TRBV5-1
d_gene: .
j_gene: TRBJ2-1
CDR3nt: TGCGCCAGCAGCTTGACCCCTCCGGGCAATGAGCAGTTCTTC
CDR3aa: CASSLTPPGNEQFF

abundance: .
v_gene: TRBV4-3
d_gene: TRBD2
j_gene: TRBJ2-5
CDR3nt: TGCGCCAGCAGCCAAGAACGAGGCGGGAGGGCCCCAGAGACCCAGTACTTC
CDR3aa: CASSQERGGRAPETQYF

abundance: .
v_gene: TRBV7-8
d_gene: .
j_gene: TRBJ1-3
CDR3nt: TGTGCCAGCAGCCCGCGGCGGGGAGGCGGAAACACCATATATTTT
CDR3aa: CASSPRRGGGNTIYF

abundance: .
v_gene: TRBV6-1
d_gene: .
j_gene: TRBJ1-2
CDR3nt: TGTGCCAGCAGTGCGGAGGGTTTCTCTGGCTACACCTTC
CDR3aa: CASSAEGFSGYTF

abundance: once
v_gene: TRBV4-1
d_gene: .
j_gene: TRBJ1-4
CDR3nt: TGCGCCAGCAGCCGGGGGCCGGCCAATAATGAAAAACTGTTTTTT
CDR3aa: CASSRGPANNEKLFF

abundance: .
v_gene: TRBV7-9
d_gene: .
j_gene: TRBJ2-7
CDR3nt: TGTGCCAGCAGCTTAACCGGGGTACAGGGCGAGCAGTACTTC
CDR3aa: CASSLTGVQGEQYF